The 7 T cell receptor beta chains below all came from one sample that was sequenced in a study of T cells after somatic rescue of genetic block (dated by TCRdb to 2018 to 2021). The library came from the immunoSEQ multiplex PCR assay. TCRdb obtained this table from immuneACCESS and retained in-frame rearrangements with V and J assigned. These tables miss some clones; where compared with another copy, unresolved V genes account for less than half of the shortfall, and the remainder is unexplained. The sample table holds approximately 110,000 clones, of which about nine tenths were seen once. The top ten clones comprise 1.4% of the sample. Sample: peripheral blood mononuclear cells (PBMCs). The receptor set was obtained from a woman aged 18-29 years.

This chain links TRBV9 with TRBJ2-1, with D tentatively TRBD2 (7 bases). The CDR3 contains 15 residues. The V end was cut by 4 bases, the J end by 10 bases, with 21 bases between. Germline V CDR1 and CDR2: SGDLS, YYNGEE. This chain's CDR3 is CASSLRRGGHLEQFF. CDR3 DNA sequence: TGTGCCAGCAGCTTGCGTAGGGGGGGCCATCTGGAGCAGTTCTTC.

The chain combines TRBV4-3 with TRBJ2-2; 8 bases are a match to TRBD1. V trimming: 3 bases; J trimming: 5 bases; junction bases outside the gene matches: 8. Per the germline V gene, CDR1 is LGHNA and CDR2 is YSLEER. This CDR3 spans 16 amino acids. The CDR3 sequence: CASSHAQGASTGELFF. The DNA for the CDR3 is TGCGCCAGCAGCCACGCCCAGGGGGCTTCGACCGGGGAGCTGTTTTTT.

The V and J genes are TRBV19 and TRBJ2-2; unclear D gene. Germline V gene sequence: CDR1 LNHDA, CDR2 SQIVND (reference sequence). V was shortened by 3 bases and J by 2 bases, with 10 bases between the two germline ends. The length of the CDR3 is 15 residues. The CDR3 loop is CASSIGWVNTGELFF. The CDR3 nucleotides are TGTGCCAGTAGTATCGGGTGGGTTAACACCGGGGAGCTGTTTTTT.

This chain uses TRBV30 with TRBJ2-7; TRBD1 is a possible D gene (6 bases). Trimming took off 5 bases at V and 1 base at J, with 15 bases between the two ends. Germline CDR1 GTSNPN, CDR2 SVGIG (reference sequence). CDR3 length: 14 amino acids. DNA for the CDR3: TGTGCCTGGGCGTTCAGGGGCAGTTCCTACGAGCAGTACTTC. This encodes CAWAFRGSSYEQYF.

This clone was found a few times. J is TRBJ1-1 and V is TRBV19; D gene unclear. V lost 1 base, J lost 4 bases, and 10 bases lay in between. Germline assignment: CDR1 LNHDA and CDR2 SQIVND (reference sequence). The CDR3 has 14 residues. The CDR3 DNA reads TGTGCCAGTAGTATAGGGGTCTACGGCACTGAAGCTTTCTTT. Translation gives CASSIGVYGTEAFF.

The chain couples TRBV4-2 to TRBJ2-7, with TRBD2 matching 9 bases. V shed 1 base, J shed 2 bases, and the junction held 12 bases outside the gene matches. Per the germline V gene, CDR1 is LGHNA and CDR2 is YNFKEQ. The CDR3 sequence is 18 residues long. The CDR3 reads CASSQAAGSGGLTYEQYF. The CDR3 DNA is TGTGCCAGCAGCCAAGCAGCCGGTAGCGGGGGCCTTACCTACGAGCAGTACTTC.

This clone was seen a single time. The gene calls are TRBV13 and TRBJ1-1, with TRBD1 identical over 12 bases. This CDR3 contains 21 residues. CDR1 PRHDT and CDR2 FYEKMQ come from the germline V gene (reference sequence). V lost 0 bases to trimming and J lost 2 bases; unmatched junction nucleotides: 16. CDR3 residues: CASSLGAGAGWDRGLNTEAFF. CDR3 DNA sequence: TGTGCCAGCAGCTTAGGCGCAGGTGCCGGTTGGGACAGGGGGCTAAACACTGAAGCTTTCTTT.